This T cell receptor (beta chain) appears in the sequencing data of a study of blood T cells in healthy people across ages. As regards this clonotype: At one end, the junction sequence differs from germline, possibly due to a read error.

This CDR3 comprises 15 residues. Per the germline V gene, CDR1 is LGHNA and CDR2 is YSLEER. Each sample yielded at least 7 million isolated PBMCs. Sample-barcoded 5' priming and a J-beta primer mix drove a second PCR of roughly 6 to 12 cycles. TCRdb reanalysed the 5' RACE reads using MiXCR and keeps one entry per CDR3 protein. The sample has hundreds of thousands of distinct CDR3 sequences; approximately 25% are singletons. These data were also reused for a study on T cells of mothers and their children. That report adds: When the second PCR was run, its M1S primer added sample barcodes and 2-4 random nucleotides. It was related mother-child pairs that showed slightly higher overlap than unrelated pairs, without reaching significance. No persistent microchimeric T cell clones were detected.

The TCR comes from a boy aged 5-17 years in good health. This rearrangement joins TRBV4-3 to TRBJ1-5; TRBD1 matches 8 bases. The sequencing input was blood. The CDR3 DNA sequence: TGCGCCAGCAGCCAAGAGGGACAGGCTAATCATCCCCAGCATTTT. Encoded protein: CASSQEGQANHPQHF.